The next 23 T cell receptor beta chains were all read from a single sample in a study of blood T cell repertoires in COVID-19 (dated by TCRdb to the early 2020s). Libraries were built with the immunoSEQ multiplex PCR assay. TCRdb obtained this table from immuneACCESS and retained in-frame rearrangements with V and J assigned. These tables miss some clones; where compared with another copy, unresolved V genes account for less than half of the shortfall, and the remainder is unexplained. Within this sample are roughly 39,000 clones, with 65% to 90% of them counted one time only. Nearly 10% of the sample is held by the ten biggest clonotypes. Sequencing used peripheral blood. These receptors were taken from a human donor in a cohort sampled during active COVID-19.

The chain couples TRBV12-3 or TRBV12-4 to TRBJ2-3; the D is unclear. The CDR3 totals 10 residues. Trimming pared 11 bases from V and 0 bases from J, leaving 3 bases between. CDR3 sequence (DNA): TGTGCCGTAAGCACAGATACGCAGTATTTT. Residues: CAVSTDTQYF.

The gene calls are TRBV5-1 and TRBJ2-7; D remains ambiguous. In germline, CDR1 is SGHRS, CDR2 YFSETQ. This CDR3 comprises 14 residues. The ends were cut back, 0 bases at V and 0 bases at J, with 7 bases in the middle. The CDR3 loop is CASSLVAGSYEQYF. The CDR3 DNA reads TGCGCCAGCAGCTTGGTCGCCGGCTCCTACGAGCAGTACTTC.

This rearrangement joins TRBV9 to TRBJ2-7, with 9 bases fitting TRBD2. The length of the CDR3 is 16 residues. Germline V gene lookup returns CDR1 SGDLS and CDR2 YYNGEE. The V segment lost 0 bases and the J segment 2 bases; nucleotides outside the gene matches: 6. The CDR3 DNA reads TGTGCCAGCAGCGTAGCAGCGGGAGGACTAACCTACGAGCAGTACTTC. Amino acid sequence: CASSVAAGGLTYEQYF.

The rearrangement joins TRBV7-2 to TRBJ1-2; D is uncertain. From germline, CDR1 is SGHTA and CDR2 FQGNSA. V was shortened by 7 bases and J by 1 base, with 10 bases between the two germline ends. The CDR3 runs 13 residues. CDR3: CASIAPGNYGYTF. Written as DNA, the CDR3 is TGTGCCAGCATCGCGCCGGGTAACTATGGCTACACCTTC.

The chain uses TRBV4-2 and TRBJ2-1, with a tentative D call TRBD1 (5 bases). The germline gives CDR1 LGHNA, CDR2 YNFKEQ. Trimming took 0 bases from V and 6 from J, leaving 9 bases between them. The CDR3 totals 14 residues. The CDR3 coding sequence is TGTGCCAGCAGCCAAGAAGGTCAGGGCAATGAGCAGTTCTTC. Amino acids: CASSQEGQGNEQFF.

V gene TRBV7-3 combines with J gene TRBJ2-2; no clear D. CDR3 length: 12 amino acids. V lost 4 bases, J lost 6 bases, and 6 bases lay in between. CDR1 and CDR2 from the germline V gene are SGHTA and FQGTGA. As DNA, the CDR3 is TGTGCCAGCAGCTCTACCCCCGGGGAGCTGTTTTTT. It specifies CASSSTPGELFF.

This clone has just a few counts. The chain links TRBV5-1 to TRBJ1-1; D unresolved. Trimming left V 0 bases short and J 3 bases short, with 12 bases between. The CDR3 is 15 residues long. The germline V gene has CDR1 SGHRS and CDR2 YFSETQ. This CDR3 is CASSLETGRDTEAFF. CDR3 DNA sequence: TGCGCCAGCAGCTTGGAGACGGGTCGGGACACTGAAGCTTTCTTT.

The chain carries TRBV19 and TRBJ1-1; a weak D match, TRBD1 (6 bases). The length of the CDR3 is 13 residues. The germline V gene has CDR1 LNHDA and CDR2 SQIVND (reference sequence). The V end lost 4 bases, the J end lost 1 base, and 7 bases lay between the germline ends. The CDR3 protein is CASSKTGNTEAFF. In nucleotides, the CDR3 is TGTGCCAGTAGTAAGACAGGGAACACTGAAGCTTTCTTT.

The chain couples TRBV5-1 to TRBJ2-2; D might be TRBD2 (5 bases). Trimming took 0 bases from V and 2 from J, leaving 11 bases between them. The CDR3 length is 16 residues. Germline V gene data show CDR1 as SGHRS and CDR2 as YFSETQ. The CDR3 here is CASSLVTSLNTGELFF. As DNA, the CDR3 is TGCGCCAGCAGCTTGGTAACTAGTCTCAACACCGGGGAGCTGTTTTTT.

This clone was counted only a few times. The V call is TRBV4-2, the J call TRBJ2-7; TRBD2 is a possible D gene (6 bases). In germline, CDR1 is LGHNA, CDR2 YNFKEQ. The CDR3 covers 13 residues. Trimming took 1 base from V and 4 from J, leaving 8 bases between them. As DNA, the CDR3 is TGTGCCAGCAGCCAAGCGGGAGTTTACGAGCAGTACTTC. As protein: CASSQAGVYEQYF.

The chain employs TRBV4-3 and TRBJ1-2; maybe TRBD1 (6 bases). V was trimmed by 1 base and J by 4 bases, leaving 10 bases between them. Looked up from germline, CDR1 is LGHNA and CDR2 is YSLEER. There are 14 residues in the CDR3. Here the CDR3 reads CASSQADSFYGYTF. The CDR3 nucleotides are TGCGCCAGCAGCCAAGCGGACAGTTTCTATGGCTACACCTTC.

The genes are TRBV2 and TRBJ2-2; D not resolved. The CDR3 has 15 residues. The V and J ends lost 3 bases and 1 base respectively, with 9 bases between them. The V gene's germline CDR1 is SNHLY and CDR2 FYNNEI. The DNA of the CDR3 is TGTGCCAGCAGTGACCGAGTAGAGAACACCGGGGAGCTGTTTTTT. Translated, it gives CASSDRVENTGELFF.

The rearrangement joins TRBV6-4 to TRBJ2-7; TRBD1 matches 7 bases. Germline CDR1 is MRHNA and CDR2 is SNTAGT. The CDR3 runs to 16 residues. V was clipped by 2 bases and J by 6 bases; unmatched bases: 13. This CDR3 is CASSDPYGDSYGEQYF. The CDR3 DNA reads TGTGCCAGCAGTGACCCCTACGGGGACAGTTATGGCGAGCAGTACTTC.

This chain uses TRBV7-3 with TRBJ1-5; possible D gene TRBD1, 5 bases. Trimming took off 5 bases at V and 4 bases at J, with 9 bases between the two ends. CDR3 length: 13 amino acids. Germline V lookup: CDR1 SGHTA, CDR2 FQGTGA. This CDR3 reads CASSIDRNQPQHF. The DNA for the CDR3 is TGTGCCAGCAGCATTGACAGAAATCAGCCCCAGCATTTT.

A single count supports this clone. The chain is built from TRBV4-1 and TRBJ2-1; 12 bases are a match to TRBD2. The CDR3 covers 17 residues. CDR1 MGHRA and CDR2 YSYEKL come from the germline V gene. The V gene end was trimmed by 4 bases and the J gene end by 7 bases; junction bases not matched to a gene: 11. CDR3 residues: CASSLGLAGTGVNEQFF. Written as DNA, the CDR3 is TGCGCCAGCAGCCTCGGACTAGCGGGGACGGGGGTTAATGAGCAGTTCTTC.

For the CDR3, the DNA is TGCGCCAGCAGCTTTAGCGCGGGGACGAACACTGAAGCTTTCTTT. Translating gives CASSFSAGTNTEAFF. The rearrangement uses TRBV5-1 and TRBJ1-1, with D possibly being TRBD1 (5 bases). Germline values: CDR1 SGHRS, CDR2 YFSETQ. The CDR3 runs 15 residues. The germline V and J ends were trimmed by 2 bases and 1 base, with 12 bases remaining between them.

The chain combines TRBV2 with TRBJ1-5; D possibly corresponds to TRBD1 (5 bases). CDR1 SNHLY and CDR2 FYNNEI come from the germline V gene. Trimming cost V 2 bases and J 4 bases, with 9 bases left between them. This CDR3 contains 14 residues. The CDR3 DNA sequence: TGTGCCAGCAGTGAACAGGGTCTAAATCAGCCCCAGCATTTT. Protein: CASSEQGLNQPQHF.

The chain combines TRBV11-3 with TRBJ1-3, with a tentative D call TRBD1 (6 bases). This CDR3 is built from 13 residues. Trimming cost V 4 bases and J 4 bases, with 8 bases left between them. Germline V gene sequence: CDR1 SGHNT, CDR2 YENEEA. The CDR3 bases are TGTGCCAGCAGCTATACAGGGGGAAACACCATATATTTT. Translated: CASSYTGGNTIYF. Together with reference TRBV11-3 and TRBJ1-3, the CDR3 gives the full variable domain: EAGVVQSPRYKIIEKKQPVAFWCNPISGHNTLYWYLQNLGQGPELLIRYENEEAVDDSQLPKDRFSAERLKGVDSTLKIQPAELGDSAVYLCASSYTGGNTIYFGEGSWLTVV.

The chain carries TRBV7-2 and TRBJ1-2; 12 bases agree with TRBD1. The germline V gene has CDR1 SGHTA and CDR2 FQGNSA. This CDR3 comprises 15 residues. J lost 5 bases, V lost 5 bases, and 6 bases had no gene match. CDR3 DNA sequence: TGTGCCAGCAGCCACCAGGGACAGGGGGCGTATGGCTACACCTTC. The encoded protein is CASSHQGQGAYGYTF.

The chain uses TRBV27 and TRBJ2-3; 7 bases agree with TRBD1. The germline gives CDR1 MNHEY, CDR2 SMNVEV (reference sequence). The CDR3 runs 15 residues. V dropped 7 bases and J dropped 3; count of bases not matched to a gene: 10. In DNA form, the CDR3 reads TGTGCCAGCATGGCAGGGGGAGTGAGGACAGATACGCAGTATTTT. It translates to CASMAGGVRTDTQYF.

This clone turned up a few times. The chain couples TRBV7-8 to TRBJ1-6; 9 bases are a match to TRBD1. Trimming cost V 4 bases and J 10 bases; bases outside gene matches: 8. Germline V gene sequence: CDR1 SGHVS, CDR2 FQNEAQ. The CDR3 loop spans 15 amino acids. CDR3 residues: CASSSTGQGGSPLHF. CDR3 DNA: TGTGCCAGCAGCTCTACGGGACAGGGTGGATCACCCCTCCACTTT.

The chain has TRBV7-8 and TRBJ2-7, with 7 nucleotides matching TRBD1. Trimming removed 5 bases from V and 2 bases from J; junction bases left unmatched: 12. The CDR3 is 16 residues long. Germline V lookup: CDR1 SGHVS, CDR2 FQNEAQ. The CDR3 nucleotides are TGTGCCAGCAGCCCAACCCGGGACAGCGACACCTACGAGCAGTACTTC. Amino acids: CASSPTRDSDTYEQYF.

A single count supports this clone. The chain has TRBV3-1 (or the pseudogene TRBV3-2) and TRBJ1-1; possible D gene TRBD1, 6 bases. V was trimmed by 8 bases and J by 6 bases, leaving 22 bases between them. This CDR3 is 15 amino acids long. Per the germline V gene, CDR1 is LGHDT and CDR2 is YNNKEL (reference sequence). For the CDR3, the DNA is TGTGCCAGCGCCCCGCGGCCAGGGGCCGACGCTGAAGCTTTCTTT. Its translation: CASAPRPGADAEAFF.